These T cell receptor beta chains were read from a single sample in a study of OX40 agonist ivuxolimab in advanced cancers. The method was immunoSEQ multiplex PCR; TCRdb's version includes in-frame clones alone and lacks a portion of them. The repertoire includes 60,000 to 100,000 clones, over 80% of them detected once, and around 0.56% sits in the top ten. Material: CD4+ or CD8+ T cells sorted from blood, obtained in a trial of the OX40 agonist ivuxolimab. The receptor source for this set is an adult with an advanced solid tumor such as melanoma, head and neck, liver or kidney cancer. Each CDR3 is given with its conserved first and last residue. Each record gives: J gene, clone size, V gene, D gene, CDR3 protein, CDR3 DNA. The D gene is left open where the match is weak. Size is omitted from some rows. Given values are once, few, many or a class for expanded clones.

J gene: TRBJ1-1
clone size: NA
V gene: TRBV5-1
D gene: NA
CDR3 protein: CASSLEMNTEAFF
CDR3 DNA: TGCGCCAGCAGCTTGGAAATGAACACTGAAGCTTTCTTT

J gene: TRBJ2-7
clone size: few
V gene: TRBV6-5
D gene: NA
CDR3 protein: CASSYDFADTYEQYF
CDR3 DNA: TGTGCCAGCAGTTACGACTTTGCAGACACCTACGAGCAGTACTTC

J gene: TRBJ2-1
clone size: NA
V gene: TRBV30
D gene: NA
CDR3 protein: CAWSNGGEQFF
CDR3 DNA: TGTGCCTGGTCAAATGGGGGTGAGCAGTTCTTC

J gene: TRBJ2-7
clone size: NA
V gene: TRBV29-1
D gene: NA
CDR3 protein: CSVEVDSGHYYEQYF
CDR3 DNA: TGCAGCGTTGAAGTTGATAGCGGCCATTATTACGAGCAGTACTTC

J gene: TRBJ2-7
clone size: NA
V gene: TRBV11-2
D gene: NA
CDR3 protein: CASSGPYYEQYF
CDR3 DNA: TGTGCCAGCAGCGGACCCTACTACGAGCAGTACTTC

J gene: TRBJ1-4
clone size: NA
V gene: TRBV12-5
D gene: NA
CDR3 protein: CASGKGLAEGEKLFF
CDR3 DNA: TGTGCTAGTGGGAAGGGACTGGCGGAGGGGGAAAAACTGTTTTTT

J gene: TRBJ2-1
clone size: NA
V gene: TRBV30
D gene: TRBD2
CDR3 protein: CACNGGASANEQFF
CDR3 DNA: TGTGCCTGTAACGGGGGGGCCTCTGCCAATGAGCAGTTCTTC

J gene: TRBJ2-5
clone size: NA
V gene: TRBV5-8
D gene: NA
CDR3 protein: CASSLARGTGETQYF
CDR3 DNA: TGTGCCAGCAGCTTGGCCAGGGGGACTGGGGAGACCCAGTACTTC

J gene: TRBJ1-1
clone size: NA
V gene: TRBV19
D gene: NA
CDR3 protein: CASSIRGNTEAFF
CDR3 DNA: TGTGCCAGTAGTATTCGTGGGAACACTGAAGCTTTCTTT

J gene: TRBJ1-2
clone size: few
V gene: TRBV6-5
D gene: NA
CDR3 protein: CASSYSPGTYGYTF
CDR3 DNA: TGTGCCAGCAGTTACAGTCCAGGGACGTATGGCTACACCTTC

J gene: TRBJ2-3
clone size: NA
V gene: TRBV9
D gene: NA
CDR3 protein: CASSHPGTSQTDTQYF
CDR3 DNA: TGTGCCAGCAGCCATCCCGGGACAAGCCAAACAGATACGCAGTATTTT

J gene: TRBJ1-5
clone size: once
V gene: TRBV18
D gene: TRBD1
CDR3 protein: CASSPRGPGTGVGQPQHF
CDR3 DNA: TGTGCCAGCTCACCACGAGGTCCCGGGACAGGGGTGGGTCAGCCCCAGCATTTT

J gene: TRBJ2-5
clone size: NA
V gene: TRBV12-5
D gene: NA
CDR3 protein: CASGLGLAEYRETQYF
CDR3 DNA: TGTGCTAGTGGTTTGGGGTTAGCGGAGTATAGGGAGACCCAGTACTTC

J gene: TRBJ2-5
clone size: NA
V gene: TRBV5-4
D gene: NA
CDR3 protein: CASSLQGSGETQYF
CDR3 DNA: TGTGCCAGCAGCTTGCAGGGCAGCGGGGAGACCCAGTACTTC

J gene: TRBJ2-1
clone size: few
V gene: TRBV19
D gene: TRBD1
CDR3 protein: CASKGDRGLNEQFF
CDR3 DNA: TGTGCCAGTAAGGGGGACAGGGGGCTCAATGAGCAGTTCTTC

J gene: TRBJ1-1
clone size: NA
V gene: TRBV19
D gene: TRBD1
CDR3 protein: CASSIRGQHTEAFF
CDR3 DNA: TGTGCCAGTAGTATACGGGGACAGCACACTGAAGCTTTCTTT

J gene: TRBJ1-5
clone size: NA
V gene: TRBV18
D gene: NA
CDR3 protein: CASSPSESQPQHF
CDR3 DNA: TGTGCCAGCTCACCGTCTGAGTCTCAGCCCCAGCATTTT

J gene: TRBJ2-4
clone size: NA
V gene: TRBV6-5
D gene: NA
CDR3 protein: CASTPHGGRNIQYF
CDR3 DNA: TGTGCCAGCACCCCCCACGGAGGGAGAAACATTCAGTACTTC

J gene: TRBJ2-2
clone size: NA
V gene: TRBV5-1
D gene: NA
CDR3 protein: CASSPMRGELFF
CDR3 DNA: TGCGCCAGCAGCCCCATGAGGGGGGAGCTGTTTTTT

J gene: TRBJ2-4
clone size: NA
V gene: TRBV18
D gene: NA
CDR3 protein: CASSPDSIQYF
CDR3 DNA: TGTGCCAGCTCGCCGGACTCAATTCAGTACTTC

J gene: TRBJ1-3
clone size: NA
V gene: TRBV6-5
D gene: NA
CDR3 protein: CAIRSSGNTIYF
CDR3 DNA: TGTGCCATCCGAAGCTCTGGAAACACCATATATTTT

J gene: TRBJ1-1
clone size: NA
V gene: TRBV7-2
D gene: TRBD1
CDR3 protein: CASSWRGQGWAFF
CDR3 DNA: TGTGCCAGCAGCTGGAGGGGACAGGGGTGGGCTTTCTTT

J gene: TRBJ2-1
clone size: NA
V gene: TRBV18
D gene: NA
CDR3 protein: CASSPEGGSYNEQFF
CDR3 DNA: TGTGCCAGCTCACCGGAGGGGGGGTCCTACAATGAGCAGTTCTTC

J gene: TRBJ1-5
clone size: NA
V gene: TRBV4-1
D gene: NA
CDR3 protein: CASSRSGTYSNQPQHF
CDR3 DNA: TGCGCCAGCAGCCGCTCCGGGACCTATAGCAATCAGCCCCAGCATTTT

J gene: TRBJ1-2
clone size: NA
V gene: TRBV7-2
D gene: TRBD1
CDR3 protein: CASSLGGQGASYGYTF
CDR3 DNA: TGTGCCAGCAGCTTAGGTGGACAGGGGGCGAGCTATGGCTACACCTTC

J gene: TRBJ2-2
clone size: NA
V gene: TRBV19
D gene: TRBD2
CDR3 protein: CASTSLAGNTGELFF
CDR3 DNA: TGTGCCAGTACCTCCCTAGCGGGTAACACCGGGGAGCTGTTTTTT

J gene: TRBJ1-2
clone size: NA
V gene: TRBV4-3
D gene: NA
CDR3 protein: CASSQALQGDYGYTF
CDR3 DNA: TGCGCCAGCAGCCAAGCACTGCAGGGAGACTATGGCTACACCTTC

J gene: TRBJ1-3
clone size: once
V gene: TRBV6-1
D gene: NA
CDR3 protein: CASSETDSGNTIYF
CDR3 DNA: TGTGCCAGCAGTGAAACGGACTCTGGAAACACCATATATTTT

J gene: TRBJ2-3
clone size: once
V gene: TRBV11-2
D gene: NA
CDR3 protein: CASSLVEPGRLGTDTQYF
CDR3 DNA: TGTGCCAGCAGCTTAGTGGAACCGGGACGGCTAGGCACAGATACGCAGTATTTT

J gene: TRBJ2-1
clone size: NA
V gene: TRBV7-2
D gene: TRBD1
CDR3 protein: CASSSDRGSYNEQFF
CDR3 DNA: TGTGCCAGCAGCTCCGACAGGGGTTCCTACAATGAGCAGTTCTTC

J gene: TRBJ1-1
clone size: NA
V gene: TRBV5-1
D gene: TRBD1
CDR3 protein: CASSQGQGLAEAFF
CDR3 DNA: TGCGCCAGCAGTCAGGGACAGGGATTAGCTGAAGCTTTCTTT